A single sample is the source of the 13 T cell receptor beta chains below, sequenced in a study of chemoradiotherapy in HPV16-positive cancers. Repertoires were generated with immunoSEQ multiplex PCR, while TCRdb's copy carries only in-frame clones and drops some. The sample includes around 690 clones, just over 85% of them seen just once. The sample in question was tumor tissue, obtained from a patient who underwent chemoradiotherapy. The receptors were sampled from a human donor with HPV-associated anogenital cancer.

There are a few counts of this clone. CDR3 residues: CASSLGQQPSYEQYF. DNA for the CDR3: TGTGCCAGCAGTCTCGGACAACAACCCTCCTACGAGCAGTACTTC. V gene TRBV5-5 combines with J gene TRBJ2-7, with D possibly TRBD1 on 5 matching bases. Trimming took off 5 bases at V and 0 bases at J, with 15 bases between the two ends. Germline-derived CDR1 and CDR2 are SGHKS and YYEKEE (reference sequence). The CDR3 sequence is 15 residues long.

The chain combines TRBV7-2 with TRBJ2-2, with 10 bases aligning to TRBD1. J was trimmed by 5 bases and V by 5 bases; bases with no gene match: 8. The CDR3 sequence is 16 residues long. CDR1 and CDR2 from the germline V gene are SGHTA and FQGNSA. CDR3 sequence reads: CASSPPRTGGTGELFF. The CDR3 DNA sequence: TGTGCCAGCAGCCCGCCCAGGACAGGGGGGACCGGGGAGCTGTTTTTT.

This chain joins TRBV4-2 and TRBJ1-2; D perhaps matches TRBD1 (5 bases). From germline, CDR1 is LGHNA and CDR2 YNFKEQ. V dropped 2 bases and J dropped 0 bases, with 13 bases sitting between them. The CDR3 totals 16 residues. The CDR3 sequence: CASSQPAGHPNYGYTF. The CDR3 DNA reads TGTGCCAGCAGCCAACCCGCCGGACACCCTAACTATGGCTACACCTTC.

The rearrangement links TRBV27 to TRBJ2-1; D gene uncertain. This CDR3 spans 16 amino acids. In germline, CDR1 is MNHEY, CDR2 SMNVEV (reference sequence). The V end was cut by 6 bases, the J end by 1 base, with 16 bases between. CDR3 nucleotides: TGTGCCAGCAGCCGAAATGCCTACGGGTCCTACAATGAGCAGTTCTTC. Translated, it gives CASSRNAYGSYNEQFF.

As DNA, the CDR3 is TGTGCCAGTAGTATTAAAACGTCGAATTCACCCCTCCACTTT. Translated: CASSIKTSNSPLHF. V and J are TRBV19 and TRBJ1-6; D is unclear. The length of the CDR3 is 14 residues. Trimming stripped 3 bases from V and 7 bases from J, with 10 bases between. Per the germline V gene, CDR1 is LNHDA and CDR2 is SQIVND (reference sequence). Using reference TRBV19 and TRBJ1-6 for the parts outside the CDR3, the full variable domain is DGGITQSPKYLFRKEGQNVTLSCEQNLNHDAMYWYRQDPGQGLRLIYYSQIVNDFQKGDIAEGYSVSREKKESFPLTVTSAQKNPTAFYLCASSIKTSNSPLHFGNGTRLTVT.

The CDR3 DNA reads as TGTGCCATACACAGGGTGGGGGGCTATGGCTACACCTTC. This codes for CAIHRVGGYGYTF. The chain links TRBV30 to TRBJ1-2; perhaps TRBD1 as D (6 bases). Germline V gene lookup returns CDR1 GTSNPN and CDR2 SVGIG (reference sequence). The length of the CDR3 is 13 residues. V was cut by 8 bases and J by 4 bases, with 17 bases left in between.

The chain combines TRBV7-9 with TRBJ1-2, with 7 bases lining up with TRBD1. This CDR3 contains 19 residues. V was pared by 3 bases and J by 4 bases, with 20 bases of the junction left unmatched. CDR1 SEHNR and CDR2 FQNEAQ come from the germline V gene (reference sequence). The CDR3 sequence is CASSLGGPGQTTSGYGYTF. The CDR3 nucleotides are TGTGCCAGCAGCTTGGGCGGACCGGGACAGACTACAAGTGGCTATGGCTACACCTTC.

V gene TRBV6-5 combines with J gene TRBJ1-2; no clear D gene. V dropped 8 bases and J dropped 2 bases, with 9 bases sitting between them. The CDR3 spans 12 residues. Germline loops: CDR1 MNHEY, CDR2 SVGAGI. This CDR3 is CASRWGNYGYTF. The CDR3 bases are TGTGCCAGCCGATGGGGAAACTATGGCTACACCTTC.

V is TRBV19 and J is TRBJ1-5; D not resolved. Germline CDR1 and CDR2: LNHDA and SQIVND (reference sequence). The V end was cut by 2 bases, the J end by 0 bases, with 20 bases between. This CDR3 comprises 19 residues. In DNA form, the CDR3 reads TGTGCCAGTAGTATAACCGGCCGAGCGGGCCTATATAGCAATCAGCCCCAGCATTTT. The encoded protein is CASSITGRAGLYSNQPQHF.

J is TRBJ2-3 and V is TRBV7-6; 14 bases line up with TRBD2. This CDR3 contains 16 residues. The J segment lost 5 bases and the V segment lost 5 bases, leaving 6 bases of the junction unmatched. CDR1 and CDR2 (germline): SGHVS, FNYEAQ. This chain's CDR3 is CASSEGTSGSRDTQYF. For the CDR3, the DNA is TGTGCCAGCAGCGAAGGGACTAGCGGGAGCCGAGATACGCAGTATTTT.

The chain uses TRBV30 and TRBJ2-1, with 9 nucleotides matching TRBD1. The J segment lost 4 bases and the V segment lost 5 bases, leaving 6 bases of the junction unmatched. The germline CDR1 and CDR2 sequences are GTSNPN and SVGIG (reference sequence). The CDR3 extends over 14 amino acids. CDR3 in DNA: TGTGCCTGGGACCGGGGACAGGGATACAATGAGCAGTTCTTC. Translation: CAWDRGQGYNEQFF.

J is TRBJ2-6 and V is TRBV5-8; D perhaps matches TRBD2 (5 bases). The V end was cut by 0 bases, the J end by 0 bases, with 7 bases between. Per the germline V gene, CDR1 is SGHTS and CDR2 is YDEGEE. CDR3 length: 16 amino acids. The CDR3 loop is CASSLAGSSGANVLTF. In DNA form, the CDR3 reads TGTGCCAGCAGCTTGGCTGGGAGCTCTGGGGCCAACGTCCTGACTTTC.

Only one count was recorded for this clone. J is TRBJ2-2 and V is TRBV2, with D unclear. CDR3 size: 11 residues. Looked up from germline, CDR1 is SNHLY and CDR2 is FYNNEI. V was pared by 6 bases and J by 5 bases, with 4 bases between. CDR3 sequence reads: CASRLTGELFF. CDR3 nucleotides: TGTGCCAGCAGGTTAACCGGGGAGCTGTTTTTT.